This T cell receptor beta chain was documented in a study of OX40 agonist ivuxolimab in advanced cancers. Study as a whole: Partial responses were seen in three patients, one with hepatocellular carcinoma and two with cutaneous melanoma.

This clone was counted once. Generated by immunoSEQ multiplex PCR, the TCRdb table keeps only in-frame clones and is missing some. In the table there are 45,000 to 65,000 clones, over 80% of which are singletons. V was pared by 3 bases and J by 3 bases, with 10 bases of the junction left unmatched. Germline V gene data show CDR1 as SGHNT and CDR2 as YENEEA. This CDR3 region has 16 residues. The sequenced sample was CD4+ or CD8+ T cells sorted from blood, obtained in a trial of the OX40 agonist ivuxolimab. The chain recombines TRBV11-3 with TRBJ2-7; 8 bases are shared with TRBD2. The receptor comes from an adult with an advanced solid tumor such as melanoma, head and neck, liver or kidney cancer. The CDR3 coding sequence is TGTGCCAGCAGCTTGGAAACTAGCGGTGCCCACTACGAGCAGTACTTC. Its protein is CASSLETSGAHYEQYF. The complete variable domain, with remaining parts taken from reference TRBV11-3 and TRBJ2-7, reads EAGVVQSPRYKIIEKKQPVAFWCNPISGHNTLYWYLQNLGQGPELLIRYENEEAVDDSQLPKDRFSAERLKGVDSTLKIQPAELGDSAVYLCASSLETSGAHYEQYFGPGTRLTVT.